What follows is one TCR beta chain and its context. This entry comes from a study of CD8 T cells in Susac syndrome. Random-hexamer reverse transcription was applied to roughly 0.5 to 1 ug RNA. One entry per CDR3 protein results from TCRdb running MiXCR on the immunoSEQ multiplex PCR reads. The sample carries approximately 150,000 distinct CDR3 sequences, around 75% recorded once. Germline V gives CDR1 MDHEN, CDR2 SYDVKM. V lost 2 bases and J 4 bases, leaving 17 bases between the germline ends. The CDR3 is 16 residues long. The chain is built from TRBV28 and TRBJ1-2; D is unclear. The sequenced sample consisted of CD8+ T cells from PBMCs. The TCR comes from a human donor with multiple sclerosis. CDR3 bases: TGTGCCAGCAGTTTAGCCTTACCCGTGGACGGCTATGGCTACACCTTC. Protein product: CASSLALPVDGYGYTF.